Sequencing of this T cell receptor (beta chain) was carried out in a study of blood T cell repertoires in COVID-19. The repertoire was sequenced with immunoSEQ multiplex PCR; TCRdb's copy has only in-frame clones and lacks some. Seen here are about 150,000 clones, around 84% observed once, and the top ten hold about 2.6%. This clone has a handful of counts. The junction had 3 bases not matched to a gene; V was cut back by 5 bases and J by 4 bases. Per germline, CDR1 KGHDR and CDR2 SFDVKD. This CDR3 contains 13 residues. The V gene is TRBV24-1, the J gene TRBJ1-2; 7 positions agree with TRBD1. The sequence was collected from an elderly woman with COVID-19, enrolled during active disease. The specimen sequenced was peripheral blood. CDR3 sequence (DNA): TGTGCCACCAGTGGGGCAGGGGGCTATGGCTACACCTTC. The encoded protein is CATSGAGGYGYTF.